The clone carrying this T cell receptor beta chain was recorded at least ten times. Documented time point: pre-sensitization, week 0. Treatment indicated: therapeutic diphenylcyclopropenone sensitization with weekly scalp DPC. The study drew its donors from alopecia patients who were 18 to 70 years old and suitable for DPC. This entry is derived from a study of human T cells and chemical hapten exposure. As for the study in general: Mostly female patients had alopecia areata, totalis or universalis.

CDR3 size: 14 residues. As handled by the study authors: Samples had a median of around 88,000 TCRs, ranging roughly 23,224 to 690,600. TCRdb called the RACE reads again in MiXCR, with one record for every CDR3 protein. The V and J calls follow TCRdb's processing rather than the paper's. Of some 110,000 distinct CDR3 sequences in the sample, less than 15% were seen once. Sequencing was performed on whole blood, taken in connection with sensitization to the hapten diphenylcyclopropenone (DPC). This clonotype originated in a woman aged 45 to 65 with alopecia areata. Some clones in this sample may be carry-over from other donors' samples. This sequence joins TRBV12-2 and TRBJ1-2. TRBV12-2 is labeled a pseudogene. CDR3 DNA sequence: TGTGCAAGTCGCTTACCCGACTCCTCGTTGTGCTACACCTTC. The encoded protein is CASRLPDSSLCYTF.